Listed here are 13 T cell receptor beta chains from one sample, sequenced in a study of blood T cell repertoires in COVID-19. Here immunoSEQ multiplex PCR was the method, and the copy in TCRdb shows in-frame clones only, minus some. Of fewer than 45,000 clones listed, roughly nine tenths are singletons. The sample was peripheral blood. The source is a man in his 60s with active or convalescent COVID-19.

The chain carries TRBV9 and TRBJ2-1, with D perhaps matching TRBD2 (5 bases). V shed 0 bases and J shed 4 bases, with 11 bases lying between them. Germline lookup yields CDR1 SGDLS and CDR2 YYNGEE. The CDR3 spans 15 residues. Here the CDR3 DNA reads TGTGCCAGCAGCGTAGTAAGCGGAGTTTACAATGAGCAGTTCTTC. Translating it yields CASSVVSGVYNEQFF. Full variable domain (remainder filled in from reference TRBV9 and TRBJ2-1): DSGVTQTPKHLITATGQRVTLRCSPRSGDLSVYWYQQSLDQGLQFLIQYYNGEERAKGNILERFSAQQFPDLHSELNLSSLELGDSALYFCASSVVSGVYNEQFFGPGTRLTVL.

The V and J genes are TRBV10-3 and TRBJ2-1; 9 positions agree with TRBD1. This CDR3 region has 14 residues. Germline V gene lookup returns CDR1 ENHRY and CDR2 SYGVKD. The J segment lost 6 bases and the V segment lost 6 bases, leaving 6 bases of the junction unmatched. This CDR3 is CAIRRTGDSNEQFF. CDR3 coding DNA: TGTGCCATCAGGAGGACAGGGGACTCCAATGAGCAGTTCTTC.

V and J are TRBV5-1 and TRBJ1-1, with 7 bases aligning to TRBD1. V lost 4 bases to trimming and J lost 2 bases; unmatched junction nucleotides: 5. Germline CDR1 and CDR2: SGHRS and YFSETQ. This CDR3 has 14 residues. DNA of the CDR3: TGCGCCAGCAGCCACGGGGACAGCAACACTGAAGCTTTCTTT. Amino acids: CASSHGDSNTEAFF.

This chain joins TRBV23-1 and TRBJ1-4; TRBD1 matches at 8 bases. TRBV23-1 carries the ORF label, with uncertain function. Trimming cost V 6 bases and J 7 bases; bases outside gene matches: 10. The CDR3 sequence is 15 residues long. CDR3 nucleotides: TGCGCCAGCAGCCATGCAGGGGGCGCGAGTGAAAAACTGTTTTTT. Translation gives CASSHAGGASEKLFF.

This clone came up once. For the CDR3, the DNA is TGCGCCAGCAGCTTGATGACAGGGCAAGAGACCCAGTACTTC. Protein product: CASSLMTGQETQYF. This rearrangement joins TRBV5-1 to TRBJ2-5; TRBD1 matches 7 bases. The CDR3 loop spans 14 amino acids. Trimming removed 1 base from V and 2 bases from J; junction bases left unmatched: 2. In germline, CDR1 is SGHRS, CDR2 YFSETQ.

The V call is TRBV4-3, the J call TRBJ2-7, with D tentatively TRBD1 (5 bases). CDR3 length equals 15 residues. Trimming stripped 1 base from V and 3 bases from J, with 13 bases between. Germline V lookup: CDR1 LGHNA, CDR2 YSLEER. The CDR3 DNA is TGCGCCAGCAGCCAAGGACAGCACGGTGACTACGAGCAGTACTTC. It specifies CASSQGQHGDYEQYF.

The CDR3 spells CASSQDQSSPLHF. In DNA, the CDR3 is TGTGCCAGCAGCCAAGATCAATCCTCACCCCTCCACTTT. This chain joins TRBV3-1 (or the pseudogene TRBV3-2) and TRBJ1-6; D ambiguous. V gave up 0 bases and J gave up 10 bases, with 7 bases separating them. The CDR3 contains 13 residues. In germline, CDR1 is LGHDT, CDR2 YNNKEL (reference sequence).

This clone turned up a few times. The chain has TRBV5-1 and TRBJ2-7; 7 bases line up with TRBD1. V was pared by 4 bases and J by 5 bases, with 9 bases of the junction left unmatched. The germline CDR1 and CDR2 sequences are SGHRS and YFSETQ. CDR3 length equals 14 residues. The CDR3 nucleotides read TGCGCCAGCAGCCCCGGACAGGCCTCGAACGAGCAGTACTTC. Translated, it gives CASSPGQASNEQYF. The full variable domain, in which reference TRBV5-1 and TRBJ2-7 provide the parts outside the CDR3, is KAGVTQTPRYLIKTRGQQVTLSCSPISGHRSVSWYQQTPGQGLQFLFEYFSETQRNKGNFPGRFSGRQFSNSRSEMNVSTLELGDSALYLCASSPGQASNEQYFGPGTRLTVT.

The rearrangement links TRBV5-4 to TRBJ1-5, with a possible D match to TRBD1 (6 bases). V lost 1 base to trimming and J lost 7 bases, with 12 bases between them. CDR3 length: 14 residues. The germline CDR1 and CDR2 sequences are SGHNT and YYREEE (reference sequence). CDR3 DNA: TGTGCCAGCAGCTTGACAGGGTCGGGACAGCCCCAGCATTTT. It yields the protein CASSLTGSGQPQHF.

The sample holds a few counts of this clone. The chain is built from TRBV6-5 and TRBJ2-7; the D gene is possibly TRBD2 (6 bases). This CDR3 is built from 14 residues. With 0 bases removed from V and 9 bases from J, the gap between germline ends came to 15 bases. Germline V gene data show CDR1 as MNHEY and CDR2 as SVGAGI. CDR3 coding DNA: TGTGCCAGCAGTTACTCGGGCGGGGACCGGGGGCAGTACTTC. It encodes CASSYSGGDRGQYF.

V usage is TRBV19 and J usage is TRBJ2-4, with 11 bases aligning to TRBD2. Trimming removed 5 bases from V and 2 bases from J; junction bases left unmatched: 14. CDR3 length: 19 amino acids. Germline assignment: CDR1 LNHDA and CDR2 SQIVND (reference sequence). The CDR3 protein is CASSPLTSGRGGSKNIQYF. The DNA of the CDR3 is TGTGCCAGTAGTCCCCTTACTAGCGGGAGAGGCGGGTCCAAAAACATTCAGTACTTC.

The gene calls are TRBV20-1 and TRBJ1-1; perhaps TRBD1 as D (5 bases). Trimming removed 2 bases from V and 8 bases from J, with 9 bases in between. Germline CDR1 reads DFQATT; CDR2 reads SNEGSKA (reference sequence). This CDR3 spans 11 amino acids. CDR3 sequence reads: CSARYQGEAFF. Written as DNA, the CDR3 is TGCAGTGCTAGATATCAGGGCGAAGCTTTCTTT.

The rearrangement uses TRBV19 and TRBJ1-2, with 7 bases that match TRBD1. Germline CDR1 is LNHDA and CDR2 is SQIVND (reference sequence). Trimming took 3 bases from V and 4 from J; bases not matched to a gene: 8. The CDR3 extends over 15 amino acids. The CDR3 sequence: CASSIQNRGRYGYTF. The CDR3 coding sequence is TGTGCCAGTAGTATCCAGAACAGGGGTCGCTATGGCTACACCTTC. Supplemented by reference TRBV19 and TRBJ1-2, the full variable domain reads DGGITQSPKYLFRKEGQNVTLSCEQNLNHDAMYWYRQDPGQGLRLIYYSQIVNDFQKGDIAEGYSVSREKKESFPLTVTSAQKNPTAFYLCASSIQNRGRYGYTFGSGTRLTVV.